This passage covers 23 T cell receptor beta chains from one sample sequenced in a study of post-analysis software for immune sequencing data (dated by TCRdb to the mid-2010s). What the work shows at the level of the full study, not this receptor alone: Significantly higher frequencies in patients than in controls were found for about five TRBV segments, including TRBV5-6, TRBV5-1 and TRBV20-1.

Libraries were constructed by PCR. Sequencing instrument: Illumina HiSeq 2500. Unique molecular identifiers were incorporated into TCR beta cDNA libraries to reduce PCR and sequencing biases. Through fastp at Q25 and MiXCR, TCRdb rebuilt clones from the public reads, retaining in-frame beta chains. For every CDR3 protein sequence, its rows merge into one entry that carries the most common genes and DNA. The table for this sample lists about 540,000 distinct CDR3 sequences; approximately 31% of them were counted only once. In total, the top ten clones hold 4.5% to 7.5% of the sample. These receptors lack a known antigen. The sequenced material came from blood. The source is a girl under 18 with multiple sclerosis.

V gene TRBV5-1 combines with J gene TRBJ2-1; 9 bases match TRBD1. The CDR3 runs 16 residues. Trimming at V came to 5 bases and at J to 10 bases, leaving 16 bases not matched to a gene. The germline V gene has CDR1 SGHRS and CDR2 YFSETQ. Here the CDR3 reads CASRSFGTGPLEEQFF. The DNA of the CDR3 is TGCGCCAGCAGGAGCTTCGGGACAGGGCCCTTAGAGGAGCAGTTCTTC.

V gene TRBV24-1 combines with J gene TRBJ2-1, with TRBD1 matching over 8 bases. Germline V CDR1 and CDR2: KGHDR, SFDVKD. V trimming: 1 base; J trimming: 0 bases; junction bases outside the gene matches: 4. The CDR3 is 17 amino acids. The CDR3 loop reads CATSDLPTGDSYNEQFF. The CDR3 region has the DNA TGTGCCACCAGTGATTTACCGACAGGGGACTCCTACAATGAGCAGTTCTTC.

The count of this clonotype is one. J is TRBJ2-3 and V is TRBV7-2; 9 positions match TRBD1. CDR1 is SGHTA and CDR2 is FQGNSA in the germline V gene. The trim removed 7 bases at V and 4 bases at J, leaving 6 bases unmatched. The length of the CDR3 is 14 residues. This chain's CDR3 is CASNQGQGSDTQYF. DNA for the CDR3: TGTGCCAGCAACCAAGGACAGGGGTCAGATACGCAGTATTTT.

This clonotype was seen more than once but under ten times. The J gene is TRBJ1-2, the V gene TRBV6-2 or TRBV6-3; D remains unclear. This CDR3 comprises 12 residues. Between the trimmed V and J ends, which lost 3 bases and 6 bases, there was a span of 8 bases. Germline CDR1 reads MNHEY; CDR2 reads SVGEGT. The CDR3 sequence: CASSYDRDGYTF. Here the CDR3 DNA reads TGTGCCAGCAGTTATGATCGGGATGGCTACACCTTC.

The chain has TRBV29-1 and TRBJ2-7, with D maybe TRBD2 (7 bases). Trimming pared 7 bases from V and 2 bases from J, leaving 21 bases between. CDR3 length: 15 amino acids. Germline loops: CDR1 SQVTM, CDR2 ANQGSEA. The CDR3 sequence: CSGVGGGGLPYEQYF. The CDR3 DNA sequence: TGCAGCGGCGTTGGGGGGGGCGGCCTCCCCTACGAGCAGTACTTC.

The chain is built from TRBV7-6 and TRBJ1-2, with 8 bases that match TRBD1. Losses at the gene ends were 1 base for V and 7 bases for J; bases not matched to a gene: 11. In germline, CDR1 is SGHVS, CDR2 FNYEAQ. The CDR3 has 16 residues. For the CDR3, the DNA is TGTGCCAGCAGCTTAGGGGGGACAGGCCTAGGTGGTGGCTACACCTTC. Amino acid sequence: CASSLGGTGLGGGYTF.

A few counts support this clonotype. The chain uses TRBV6-6 and TRBJ1-4, with D perhaps matching TRBD1 (6 bases). V lost 6 bases, J lost 3 bases, and 14 bases lay in between. The CDR3 spans 15 residues. Germline CDR1 reads MNHNY; CDR2 reads SVGAGI (reference sequence). CDR3 residues: CASSRGGLANEKLFF. The CDR3 nucleotides are TGTGCCAGCAGCCGTGGGGGGCTTGCTAATGAAAAACTGTTTTTT.

The sample holds a few counts of this clonotype. The V gene is TRBV12-3 or TRBV12-4, the J gene TRBJ1-2; 9 bases align to TRBD1. The CDR3 contains 13 residues. With V trimmed by 7 bases and J by 6 bases, 6 bases remained unmatched. The CDR3, as DNA: TGTGCCAGCACCCCGGGACAGGGCGATGGCTACACCTTC. It codes for CASTPGQGDGYTF.

This chain uses TRBV20-1 with TRBJ1-3, with no clear D. CDR3 length: 14 residues. V was pared by 6 bases and J by 1 base, with 13 bases between. Per germline, CDR1 DFQATT and CDR2 SNEGSKA (reference sequence). In nucleotides, the CDR3 is TGCAGTGCCCCGGTCTCGGAGTCTGGAAACACCATATATTTT. Its protein product is CSAPVSESGNTIYF.

CDR3 region: CASSPLITGELFF. CDR3 nucleotide sequence: TGTGCCAGCAGCCCGTTGATCACCGGGGAGCTGTTTTTT. The rearrangement links TRBV11-2 to TRBJ2-2, with D hard to call. From germline, CDR1 is SGHAT and CDR2 FQNNGV. There are 13 residues in the CDR3. Trimming cost V 5 bases and J 4 bases, with 8 bases left between them.

V is TRBV25-1 and J is TRBJ2-4; D uncertain. Germline V gene sequence: CDR1 MGHDK, CDR2 SYGVNS. V lost 5 bases, J lost 1 base, and 9 bases lay in between. This CDR3 comprises 14 residues. DNA for the CDR3: TGTGCCAGCAGTCCCCCCGGGGCCAAAAACATTCAGTACTTC. The encoded protein is CASSPPGAKNIQYF.

This clonotype was seen repeatedly, ten times or more. This chain connects TRBV20-1 to TRBJ1-2, with D possibly TRBD1 on 5 matching bases. V lost 6 bases, J lost 3 bases, and 20 bases lay in between. CDR1 is DFQATT, CDR2 SNEGSKA, per germline (reference sequence). This CDR3 region has 15 residues. The CDR3 sequence: CSALNAGTDYYGYTF. CDR3 coding DNA: TGCAGTGCCCTAAACGCCGGGACGGACTACTATGGCTACACCTTC.

The genes are TRBV7-9 and TRBJ2-1, with 7 bases identical to TRBD1. The CDR3 has 17 amino acids. Germline V gene sequence: CDR1 SEHNR, CDR2 FQNEAQ (reference sequence). Germline trimming cut 5 bases from V and 4 bases from J; bases unmatched to any gene: 14. In DNA form, the CDR3 reads TGTGCCAGCAGCCCACCAAAGGGGGCTATACTATACAATGAGCAGTTCTTC. Amino acids: CASSPPKGAILYNEQFF.

This clonotype was detected only a few times. This chain links TRBV29-1 with TRBJ1-1; the D gene is possibly TRBD1 (5 bases). Trimming stripped 4 bases from V and 12 bases from J, with 15 bases between. This CDR3 has 11 residues. CDR1 and CDR2 (germline): SQVTM, ANQGSEA. The CDR3 bases are TGCAGCGTTGGGGCCGAGACAGAGTCTTTCTTT. Translation gives CSVGAETESFF. Complete variable domain (other parts from reference TRBV29-1 and TRBJ1-1): SAVISQKPSRDICQRGTSLTIQCQVDSQVTMMFWYRQQPGQSLTLIATANQGSEATYESGFVIDKFPISRPNLTFSTLTVSNMSPEDSSIYLCSVGAETESFFGQGTRLTVV.

The V and J genes are TRBV3-1 and TRBJ2-5; weak D call: TRBD1 (5 bases). The J call may be in error: the DNA end matches TRBJ2-7 better. From germline, CDR1 is LGHDT and CDR2 YNNKEL (reference sequence). The CDR3 is made up of 19 amino acids. This CDR3 reads CASSPVGNVGTGRLYEQYF. Here the CDR3 DNA reads TGTGCCAGCAGCCCGGTCGGAAACGTTGGTACAGGTCGTCTCTACGAGCAGTACTTC.

This chain connects TRBV28 to TRBJ1-2; perhaps TRBD1 as D (5 bases). Germline assignment: CDR1 MDHEN and CDR2 SYDVKM. Trimming cost V 8 bases and J 2 bases, with 12 bases left between them. The CDR3 runs to 13 residues. The CDR3 region is CASEGDRNYGYTF. CDR3 sequence (DNA): TGTGCCAGCGAAGGGGACCGAAACTATGGCTACACCTTC.

In its sample, this clonotype was seen a few times. This chain joins TRBV6-5 and TRBJ1-1, with D uncertain. This CDR3 is 14 amino acids long. Germline loops: CDR1 MNHEY, CDR2 SVGAGI. The V and J ends lost 7 bases and 3 bases respectively, with 15 bases between them. The CDR3 reads CASKTKFPYTEAFF. CDR3 coding DNA: TGTGCCAGCAAAACAAAATTCCCCTACACTGAAGCTTTCTTT.

CDR3 DNA sequence: TGTGCTAGTGGTTCTAGTGCTAACACCGGGGAGCTGTTTTTT. It is translated as CASGSSANTGELFF. The gene calls are TRBV12-5 and TRBJ2-2, with D hard to call. Trimming cost V 4 bases and J 2 bases, with 8 bases left between them. Germline V gives CDR1 LGHNT, CDR2 FRNRAP. This CDR3 spans 14 amino acids.

V and J are TRBV19 and TRBJ2-7; TRBD1 matches 9 bases. The CDR3 spans 15 residues. CDR1 is LNHDA, CDR2 SQIVND, per germline (reference sequence). V dropped 3 bases and J dropped 1; count of bases not matched to a gene: 4. The CDR3 here is CASSMTDRGSYEQYF. The CDR3 DNA follows: TGTGCCAGTAGTATGACGGACAGGGGTTCCTACGAGCAGTACTTC.

V is TRBV7-9 and J is TRBJ1-6, with D maybe TRBD1 (5 bases). The CDR3 totals 13 residues. V gave up 0 bases and J gave up 15 bases, with 12 bases separating them. Germline V gives CDR1 SEHNR, CDR2 FQNEAQ (reference sequence). CDR3 sequence (DNA): TGTGCCAGCAGCTTAGCGGACCAGGGAATCCTCCACTTT. It is translated as CASSLADQGILHF.

This clonotype was seen at least ten times. The chain uses TRBV5-1 and TRBJ2-1, with 11 bases identical to TRBD2. The CDR3 totals 16 residues. J was trimmed by 12 bases and V by 4 bases; bases with no gene match: 15. CDR1 and CDR2 from the germline V gene are SGHRS and YFSETQ. CDR3 protein: CASSRQGVLAGEGQFF. The CDR3 nucleotides read TGCGCCAGCAGCCGGCAAGGTGTACTAGCGGGGGAGGGGCAGTTCTTC.

The chain uses TRBV14 and TRBJ2-2; D not certain. The CDR3 is 12 amino acids. V lost 1 base to trimming and J lost 10 bases, with 7 bases between them. From germline, CDR1 is SGHDN and CDR2 FVKESK. For the CDR3, the DNA is TGTGCCAGCAGCCAAGGATGGGCGGAGCTGTTTTTT. It yields the protein CASSQGWAELFF.

In this sample, this clonotype turned up a few times. The chain recombines TRBV5-8 with TRBJ2-7, with TRBD1 identical over 9 bases. The length of the CDR3 is 17 residues. Trimming took 3 bases from V and 0 from J; bases not matched to a gene: 10. Germline assignment: CDR1 SGHTS and CDR2 YDEGEE. This CDR3 reads CASSSGQGGRSSYEQYF. DNA of the CDR3: TGTGCCAGCAGCTCGGGACAGGGCGGTAGGAGCTCCTACGAGCAGTACTTC. The variable domain in full, completed from reference TRBV5-8 and TRBJ2-7, reads EAGVTQSPTHLIKTRGQQATLRCSPISGHTSVYWYQQALGLGLQFLLWYDEGEERNRGNFPPRFSGRQFPNYSSELNVNALELEDSALYLCASSSGQGGRSSYEQYFGPGTRLTVT.